The 17 T cell receptor beta chains reported below all come from one sample, sequenced in a study of T cells in Graves' hyperthyroidism and ophthalmopathy. The TCR beta CDR3 regions underwent amplification using RNA transcripts as the source. TCR CDR3 underwent first-round RT-PCR with the HTBI primer set. TCRdb re-derived calls from the multiplex PCR reads in MiXCR, one entry per CDR3 protein. The table has some 650,000 distinct CDR3 sequences, 15% to 20% seen once. The sample was blood. These receptors all come from a woman between 40 and 55 years old with Graves' ophthalmopathy.

The table lists this clonotype with a few counts. The rearrangement uses TRBV20-1 and TRBJ1-4; weak D call: TRBD1 (6 bases). CDR1 is DFQATT and CDR2 is SNEGSKA in the germline V gene (reference sequence). The CDR3 extends over 12 amino acids. Between the trimmed V and J ends, which lost 4 bases and 8 bases, there was a span of 11 bases. The CDR3 loop reads CSATSGGEKLFF. The CDR3 coding sequence is TGCAGTGCTACTTCCGGGGGCGAAAAACTGTTTTTT.

Concerning this clonotype: This may be a read error, as it is one base from a much larger clone. The V call is TRBV20-1, the J call TRBJ2-1; TRBD1 might be the D (6 bases). CDR1 and CDR2 from the germline V gene are DFQATT and SNEGSKA (reference sequence). The CDR3 runs to 12 residues. CDR3 loop: CGTDSSYDEQFF. The CDR3 region has the DNA TGCGGAACGGACAGCTCCTACGATGAGCAGTTCTTC.

The V gene is TRBV5-6, the J gene TRBJ2-4; tentative D call: TRBD2 (6 bases). V gave up 3 bases and J gave up 1 base, with 17 bases separating them. CDR1 and CDR2 from the germline V gene are SGHDT and YYEEEE. This CDR3 spans 17 amino acids. In nucleotides, the CDR3 is TGTGCCAGCAGCTGGGGGGTAGGCGGGGTGGCCAAAAACATTCAGTACTTC. Its protein product is CASSWGVGGVAKNIQYF.

This clonotype occurred many times. The CDR3 DNA reads as TGTGCCAGCAGTGAACAGTGGGGGCCCTCCTACGAGCAGTACTTC. As protein: CASSEQWGPSYEQYF. The rearrangement uses TRBV6-1 and TRBJ2-7; tentative D call: TRBD1 (6 bases). The CDR3 covers 15 residues. V was clipped by 2 bases and J by 0 bases, with 11 bases between them. Germline-derived CDR1 and CDR2 are MNHNS and SASEGT.

This clonotype was observed many times. The gene calls are TRBV7-9 and TRBJ2-3, with D unresolved. V lost 0 bases and J 6 bases, leaving 4 bases between the germline ends. CDR1 is SEHNR and CDR2 is FQNEAQ in the germline V gene (reference sequence). CDR3 length equals 12 residues. CDR3 residues: CASSLAMDTQYF. The CDR3 DNA follows: TGTGCCAGCAGCTTAGCCATGGATACGCAGTATTTT.

To note about this clonotype: One base away lies a much larger clone, so this may be a sequencing read error. This chain connects TRBV3-1 to TRBJ2-3; D might be TRBD2 (6 bases). V lost 3 bases, J lost 13 bases, and 14 bases lay in between. The V gene's germline CDR1 is LGHDT and CDR2 YNNKEL (reference sequence). The CDR3 extends over 12 amino acids. The CDR3 reads CASSQGTGGEYF. In DNA form, the CDR3 reads TGTGCCAGCAGCCAGGGGACTGGCGGGGAGTATTTT.

This clonotype was detected a few times. The chain employs TRBV3-1 and TRBJ2-5; D might be TRBD1 (6 bases). This CDR3 comprises 14 residues. CDR1 LGHDT and CDR2 YNNKEL come from the germline V gene (reference sequence). The V end lost 4 bases, the J end lost 3 bases, and 12 bases lay between the germline ends. Written as DNA, the CDR3 is TGTGCCAGCAGCCCCTGGACAGACGAAGAGACCCAGTACTTC. Its translation: CASSPWTDEETQYF.

V and J are TRBV7-2 and TRBJ1-1; a weak D match, TRBD1 (5 bases). The ends were cut back, 0 bases at V and 1 base at J, with 18 bases in the middle. The CDR3 has 18 amino acids. CDR1 and CDR2 from the germline V gene are SGHTA and FQGNSA. CDR3 sequence reads: CASSLAFGTVPSNTEAFF. As DNA, the CDR3 is TGTGCCAGCAGCTTAGCGTTTGGGACGGTTCCCTCGAACACTGAAGCTTTCTTT.

This clonotype turned up a few times. The CDR3 DNA follows: TGTGCCAGCACCCTCCGGGGCGCCAACACCGGGGAGCTGTTTTTT. Translating gives CASTLRGANTGELFF. The chain combines TRBV12-3 or TRBV12-4 with TRBJ2-2; the D gene could be TRBD1 or TRBD2 (5 bases each). Trimming shortened V by 7 bases and J by 2 bases, and 14 bases separated the two germline ends. The CDR3 totals 15 residues.

This clonotype turned up a few times. The genes are TRBV27 and TRBJ2-7; 10 bases are a match to TRBD2. This CDR3 has 18 amino acids. Looked up from germline, CDR1 is MNHEY and CDR2 is SMNVEV (reference sequence). Trimming at V came to 3 bases and at J to 7 bases, leaving 18 bases not matched to a gene. The CDR3 nucleotides are TGTGCCAGCAGTTTTGGGGTCCCCCGGGGACTAGCGACCGGGGAGCAGTACTTC. Translated, it gives CASSFGVPRGLATGEQYF.

V is TRBV6-1 and J is TRBJ2-3; the D call may be TRBD1 or TRBD2 (5 bases each). Per germline, CDR1 MNHNS and CDR2 SASEGT. The CDR3 sequence is 12 residues long. The V end lost 7 bases, the J end lost 6 bases, and 11 bases lay between the germline ends. The CDR3 DNA reads as TGTGCCAGCAAACCAGAGGGGGATACGCAGTATTTT. Its translation is CASKPEGDTQYF.

The table lists this clonotype with many counts. The chain recombines TRBV27 with TRBJ1-6; D not certain. Germline lookup yields CDR1 MNHEY and CDR2 SMNVEV (reference sequence). CDR3 length equals 12 residues. V lost 4 bases, J lost 10 bases, and 8 bases lay in between. The CDR3 sequence: CASSSPRSPLHF. The CDR3 region has the DNA TGTGCCAGCAGTTCGCCACGATCACCCCTCCACTTT.

This clonotype was recorded many times. The rearrangement uses TRBV7-9 and TRBJ1-2; D remains unclear. The germline V and J ends were trimmed by 2 bases and 0 bases, with 22 bases remaining between them. CDR1 is SEHNR and CDR2 is FQNEAQ in the germline V gene (reference sequence). The CDR3 has 19 amino acids. CDR3 loop: CASSLTPPQYSDPNYGYTF. CDR3 nucleotide sequence: TGTGCCAGCAGCTTAACCCCACCACAGTACAGTGACCCTAACTATGGCTACACCTTC.

In this sample, this clonotype turned up many times. The DNA of the CDR3 is TGTGCCAGCAGCCCCGCCTCACAGGGCTCCGAGCAGTACTTC. Translating gives CASSPASQGSEQYF. The chain links TRBV11-2 to TRBJ2-7; D is possibly TRBD1 (6 bases). The germline V and J ends were trimmed by 5 bases and 6 bases, with 17 bases remaining between them. Germline CDR1 is SGHAT and CDR2 is FQNNGV. The CDR3 totals 14 residues.

The chain links TRBV19 to TRBJ2-3, with 9 bases identical to TRBD1. Germline V gene lookup returns CDR1 LNHDA and CDR2 SQIVND (reference sequence). This CDR3 spans 16 amino acids. V lost 3 bases and J lost 1; bases outside the gene matches: 5. The chain's CDR3 is CASSMVGQGGTDTQYF. DNA of the CDR3: TGTGCCAGTAGTATGGTGGGACAGGGAGGCACAGATACGCAGTATTTT.

In this sample, this clonotype turned up many times. This chain uses TRBV19 with TRBJ1-1; unclear D gene. With 2 bases removed from V and 1 base from J, the gap between germline ends came to 5 bases. This CDR3 contains 13 residues. In germline, CDR1 is LNHDA, CDR2 SQIVND (reference sequence). The DNA of the CDR3 is TGTGCCAGTAGTATACGCAGGAACACTGAAGCTTTCTTT. Protein: CASSIRRNTEAFF. The full variable domain, its missing parts supplied by reference TRBV19 and TRBJ1-1, is DGGITQSPKYLFRKEGQNVTLSCEQNLNHDAMYWYRQDPGQGLRLIYYSQIVNDFQKGDIAEGYSVSREKKESFPLTVTSAQKNPTAFYLCASSIRRNTEAFFGQGTRLTVV.

This clonotype was detected many times. The rearrangement links TRBV2 to TRBJ2-7; D is uncertain. Germline loops: CDR1 SNHLY, CDR2 FYNNEI. The CDR3 is 13 residues long. V lost 3 bases and J 3 bases, leaving 9 bases between the germline ends. The CDR3: CASSDRLGYEQYF. CDR3 sequence (DNA): TGTGCCAGCAGTGACCGACTGGGCTACGAGCAGTACTTC.